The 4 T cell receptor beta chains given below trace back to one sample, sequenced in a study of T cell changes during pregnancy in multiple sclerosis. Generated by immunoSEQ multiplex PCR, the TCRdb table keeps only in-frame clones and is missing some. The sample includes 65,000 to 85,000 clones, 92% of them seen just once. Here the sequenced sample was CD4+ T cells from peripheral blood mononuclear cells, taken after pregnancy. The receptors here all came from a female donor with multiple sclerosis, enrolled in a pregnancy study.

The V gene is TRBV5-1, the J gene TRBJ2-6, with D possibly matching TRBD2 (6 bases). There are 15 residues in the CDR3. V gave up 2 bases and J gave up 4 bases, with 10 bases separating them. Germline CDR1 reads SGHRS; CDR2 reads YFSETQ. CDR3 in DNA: TGCGCCAGCAGCTTCGGGACTTCGGGGGCCAACGTCCTGACTTTC. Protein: CASSFGTSGANVLTF.

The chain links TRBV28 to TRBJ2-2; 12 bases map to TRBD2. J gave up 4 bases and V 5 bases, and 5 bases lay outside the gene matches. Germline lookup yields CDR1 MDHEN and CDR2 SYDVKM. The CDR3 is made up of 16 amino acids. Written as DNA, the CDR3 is TGTGCCAGCAGTCCTCCTAGCGGGGGGGCCACCGGGGAGCTGTTTTTT. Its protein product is CASSPPSGGATGELFF. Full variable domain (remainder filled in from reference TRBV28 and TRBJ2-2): DVKVTQSSRYLVKRTGEKVFLECVQDMDHENMFWYRQDPGLGLRLIYFSYDVKMKEKGDIPEGYSVSREKKERFSLILESASTNQTSMYLCASSPPSGGATGELFFGEGSRLTVL.

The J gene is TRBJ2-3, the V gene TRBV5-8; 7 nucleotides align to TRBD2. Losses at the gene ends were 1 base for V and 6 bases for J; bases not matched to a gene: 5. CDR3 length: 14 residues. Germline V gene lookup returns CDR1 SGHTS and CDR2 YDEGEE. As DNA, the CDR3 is TGTGCCAGCAGCTTGCTCCGGGGGGTGGATACGCAGTATTTT. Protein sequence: CASSLLRGVDTQYF.

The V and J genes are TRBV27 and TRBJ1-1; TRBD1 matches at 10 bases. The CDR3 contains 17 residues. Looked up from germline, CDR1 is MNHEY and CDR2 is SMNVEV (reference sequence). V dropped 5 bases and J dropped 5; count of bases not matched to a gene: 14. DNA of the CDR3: TGTGCCAGCAGTGAGTACCCGAGACAGGGGGCGGTGACTGAAGCTTTCTTT. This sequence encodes CASSEYPRQGAVTEAFF.